The sequence of this T cell receptor beta chain was determined in a study of control samples from healthy donors and cancer patients. The data were produced by immunoSEQ multiplex PCR, yet TCRdb's version contains in-frame clones alone and is incomplete. The sample consists of over 150,000 clones, approximately 92% of them appearing once. In germline, CDR1 is SQVTM, CDR2 ANQGSEA. With 5 bases removed from V and 3 bases from J, the gap between germline ends came to 14 bases. This CDR3 has 14 residues. Material for sequencing was blood. This sequence was found in a man aged 18 to 29 in good health. This chain uses TRBV29-1 with TRBJ2-4; tentative D call: TRBD1 (6 bases). The CDR3 region is CSVHDRSGKNIQYF. Here the CDR3 DNA reads TGCAGCGTTCATGACAGGTCGGGCAAAAACATTCAGTACTTC.